The rows below give T cell receptor beta chains drawn from one sample of a study of cytomegalovirus exposure and HLA in healthy donors. Sequencing was performed with immunoSEQ multiplex PCR; in TCRdb, only in-frame clones are kept and a portion is missing. The sample consists of 150,000 to 200,000 clones, 85% to 90% of them appearing once. The specimen was PBMCs. Receptor source: a woman aged 18-30 years in good health and CMV-seronegative. The CDR3 runs from the conserved cysteine through the conserved F or W. The D gene is left open where the match is weak. Some rows mark clone size as missing; the rest say once, few, many or name a class of expanded clone.

v_gene	abundance	d_gene	j_gene	CDR3aa	CDR3nt
TRBV1	.	.	TRBJ1-2	CTSSGQGARLDGYTF	TGCACCAGCAGTGGACAGGGGGCGCGGTTGGATGGCTACACCTTC
TRBV6-1	.	.	TRBJ1-2	CASSLQSFNYGYTF	TGTGCCAGCAGCTTACAGAGTTTTAACTATGGCTACACCTTC
TRBV19	.	TRBD1	TRBJ1-1	CASSTGPGQGSGFSNTEAFF	TGTGCCAGTAGTACGGGCCCGGGACAGGGAAGTGGGTTCTCGAACACTGAAGCTTTCTTT
TRBV2	.	.	TRBJ2-5	CASSEETQYF	TGTGCCAGCAGCGAAGAGACCCAGTACTTC
TRBV27	.	.	TRBJ2-7	CASSPGTVSYEQYF	TGTGCCAGCAGCCCCGGGACTGTCTCCTACGAGCAGTACTTC
TRBV5-1	once	TRBD2	TRBJ2-4	CASSLVASGGLGFGIQYF	TGCGCCAGCAGCTTGGTGGCTAGCGGGGGGTTAGGGTTTGGCATTCAGTACTTC
TRBV30	few	.	TRBJ2-6	CAWSVMGLPGVNVLTF	TGTGCCTGGAGCGTGATGGGACTCCCCGGGGTCAACGTCCTGACTTTC
TRBV5-4	few	TRBD1	TRBJ2-1	CASSLGQGGDEQFF	TGTGCCAGCAGCCTCGGACAGGGAGGTGATGAGCAGTTCTTC
TRBV4-1	.	.	TRBJ2-7	CASSLNTGLGNEQYF	TGCGCCAGCAGCCTTAACACAGGGTTGGGCAACGAGCAGTACTTC
TRBV10-3	.	.	TRBJ2-7	CAIRGEGTSYEQYF	TGTGCCATCAGGGGAGAAGGGACTTCCTACGAGCAGTACTTC
TRBV7-9	.	.	TRBJ1-2	CASSLLGAHGYTF	TGTGCCAGCAGCCTCCTGGGGGCCCATGGCTACACCTTC
TRBV28	.	TRBD1	TRBJ1-5	CASSRAGGSNQPQHF	TGTGCCAGCAGCAGGGCAGGGGGCAGCAATCAGCCCCAGCATTTT
TRBV9	once	.	TRBJ2-3	CASSVDRGWGPYTDTQYF	TGTGCCAGCAGCGTAGACCGGGGATGGGGGCCATACACAGATACGCAGTATTTT
TRBV28	.	.	TRBJ2-3	CASSLAPGGSTDTQYF	TGTGCCAGCAGTTTAGCCCCAGGAGGCAGCACAGATACGCAGTATTTT
TRBV5-5	.	.	TRBJ1-5	CASSGSGSQPQHF	TGTGCCAGCAGCGGTAGTGGGAGTCAGCCCCAGCATTTT
TRBV4-3	.	TRBD2	TRBJ2-5	CASSPGLAGVQETQYF	TGCGCCAGCAGCCCCGGACTAGCGGGAGTGCAAGAGACCCAGTACTTC
TRBV2	few	.	TRBJ1-2	CASSGESRYGYTF	TGTGCCAGCAGCGGAGAGTCGCGGTATGGCTACACCTTC
TRBV5-1	.	TRBD1	TRBJ2-7	CASSHPGQGTYEQYF	TGCGCCAGCAGCCACCCGGGACAGGGGACCTACGAGCAGTACTTC
TRBV5-1	.	TRBD1	TRBJ2-7	CASSLDRGNEQYF	TGCGCCAGCAGCTTGGACAGGGGGAACGAGCAGTACTTC
TRBV11-2	.	TRBD2	TRBJ2-1	CASSLRGTTYNEQFF	TGTGCCAGCAGCCTACGGGGGACTACCTACAATGAGCAGTTCTTC
TRBV27	.	TRBD2	TRBJ2-3	CASSFYSGRATDTQYF	TGTGCCAGCAGTTTTTATAGCGGGAGGGCCACAGATACGCAGTATTTT
TRBV20-1	few	.	TRBJ1-2	CSAKINYGYTF	TGCAGTGCTAAAATAAACTATGGCTACACCTTC